Detailed here is one TCR beta chain. Per the germline V gene, CDR1 is MNHEY and CDR2 is SVGAGI. The CDR3 length is 13 residues. V was pared by 7 bases and J by 14 bases, with 18 bases between. This table comes from immunoSEQ multiplex PCR, and its TCRdb copy is limited to in-frame clones, with some not included. The repertoire consists of 250,000 to 300,000 clones, with roughly nine tenths occurring once and the leading ten covering roughly 2.2%. The source of the sample is a study of blood T cell repertoires in COVID-19. Study in general: COVID-19 samples from acute and convalescent phases originated in the United States, Italy and Spain. PBMCs, B-cell-depleted T cells, or T cells provided the cDNA or gDNA that made up the material.

Sequenced sample: peripheral blood. The chain combines TRBV6-5 with TRBJ1-6; a possible D gene is TRBD1 (5 bases). This clonotype originated in a man in his fifties with acute or convalescent COVID-19. As DNA, the CDR3 is TGTGCCAGCACGCGGGGGGGAGTAGGGGCCCTCCACTTT. Translation gives CASTRGGVGALHF.